Listed below are T cell receptor beta chains from one sample, sequenced in a study of blood T cell repertoires in COVID-19. Here immunoSEQ multiplex PCR was the method, and the copy in TCRdb shows in-frame clones only, minus some. The sample has about 270,000 clones; about 87% are singletons. The sequenced material came from PBMCs or T cells enriched from blood (not recorded which). All receptors derive from a woman between 45 and 65 years old who had recovered from COVID-19. CDR3s include the opening cysteine and the closing phenylalanine or tryptophan. The D gene is left open where the match is weak. Clone size, where shown, is once, few, many, or a class for clones that have expanded.

TRBJ1-2 | TRBV28 | . | TRBD1 | TGTGCCAGCAGCACCCGACAGGGCCCCTACCTACCCTTC | CASSTRQGPYLPF
TRBJ2-7 | TRBV28 | . | TRBD2 | TGTGCCAGCAGAGGGCAGACTAGCGGGACCTCCTACGAGCAGTACTTC | CASRGQTSGTSYEQYF
TRBJ1-2 | TRBV7-2 | . | . | TGTGCCAGCAGGTTCGCGGGGAACTCCTATGGCTACACCTTC | CASRFAGNSYGYTF
TRBJ1-5 | TRBV23-1 | . | . | TGCGCCAGCGGGGACTTTAGGGGAAGCAATCAGCCCCAGCATTTT | CASGDFRGSNQPQHF
TRBJ1-4 | TRBV6-5 | . | TRBD1 | TGTGCCAGCAGTTACCGGGACAGTGAAAAACTGTTTTTT | CASSYRDSEKLFF
TRBJ1-5 | TRBV28 | . | TRBD1 | TGTGCCAGCAGTTTAGGGCAGGGGGCTAATCAGCCCCAGCATTTT | CASSLGQGANQPQHF
TRBJ2-1 | TRBV16 | . | TRBD2 | TGTGCCAGCAGCCAATTGCGGGAGGGGTATGAGCAGTTCTTC | CASSQLREGYEQFF
TRBJ1-2 | TRBV7-9 | . | TRBD1 | TGTGCCAGCAGCAGTTTTCGACAGGGCCTATTTGGCTACACCTTC | CASSSFRQGLFGYTF
TRBJ2-1 | TRBV7-9 | . | . | TGTGCCAGCAGCTTGGAACAGGGAAAGCAGTTCTTC | CASSLEQGKQFF
TRBJ1-1 | TRBV25-1 | . | . | TGTGCCAGCATGGGGCGGGACGCCGACCCGAACACTGAAGCTTTCTTT | CASMGRDADPNTEAFF
TRBJ1-6 | TRBV6-5 | . | . | TGTGCCAGCCTAGAGGAGCAGTATAATTCACCCCTCCACTTT | CASLEEQYNSPLHF
TRBJ1-1 | TRBV27 | . | . | TGTGCCAGCAGATTAATGCGAGGGATGAACACTGAAGCTTTCTTT | CASRLMRGMNTEAFF
TRBJ1-5 | TRBV12-3/TRBV12-4 | . | TRBD1 | TGTGCCAGCACCGGGGACAGGCGACAGCCCCAGCATTTT | CASTGDRRQPQHF
TRBJ1-5 | TRBV20-1 | few | TRBD1 | TGCAGTGCTAGTGTCGGGACAGCTAAGAATCAGCCCCAGCATTTT | CSASVGTAKNQPQHF
TRBJ2-3 | TRBV19 | . | TRBD2 | TGTGCCAGTAGTACAGTGTCCGGGACTAGCGGGAGGGCCCTGTATACGCAGTATTTT | CASSTVSGTSGRALYTQYF
TRBJ1-2 | TRBV4-1 | . | . | TGCGCCAGCAGCCTGTCGGACAGTTCGGGCAACTATGGCTACACCTTC | CASSLSDSSGNYGYTF
TRBJ2-7 | TRBV29-1 | . | TRBD1 | TGCAGCGTTGCCCGGACAGGGGGCAAGCAGTACTTC | CSVARTGGKQYF
TRBJ2-1 | TRBV5-6 | . | TRBD2 | TGTGCCAGCAGCAACGGGTTGTGGCTAGCGGGAGGGTACAATGAGCAGTTCTTC | CASSNGLWLAGGYNEQFF
TRBJ1-5 | TRBV7-8 | once | . | TGTGCCAGCAGCGGCATTCGGGACATTCCAAATCAGCCCCAGCATTTT | CASSGIRDIPNQPQHF
TRBJ1-4 | TRBV27 | . | . | TGTGCCAGCAGTTCCCGACAGGCCCTTAATGAAAAACTGTTTTTT | CASSSRQALNEKLFF
TRBJ2-7 | TRBV6-2/TRBV6-3 | . | TRBD2 | TGTGCCAGCAGTTACCACCGGGGGACTACGAGCTCCTACGAGCAGTACTTC | CASSYHRGTTSSYEQYF
TRBJ1-1 | TRBV5-4 | . | . | TGTGCCAGCAGCTTGGGACTTGCGAACACTGAAGCTTTCTTT | CASSLGLANTEAFF